The 26 T cell receptor beta chains reported below all come from one sample, sequenced in a study of blood T cell repertoires in COVID-19 (dated by TCRdb to the early 2020s). Library prep was done by the immunoSEQ multiplex PCR assay. In its TCRdb copy, this immuneACCESS table keeps in-frame sequences only and misses some clones. Where compared with another copy, unresolved V genes explain less than half of these, and the others have no known cause. The sample profile shows some 200,000 clones; about nine tenths of them were found once. The top ten constitute 0.75% to 0.9% of the sample. Specimen: peripheral blood. The source is a woman in her seventies with acute or convalescent COVID-19.

The chain links TRBV18 to TRBJ1-4, with 12 bases lining up with TRBD1. CDR3 length: 17 residues. Germline trimming cut 6 bases from V and 2 bases from J; bases unmatched to any gene: 7. Germline V gene lookup returns CDR1 KGHSH and CDR2 LQKENI. CDR3 coding DNA: TGTGCCAGCTCGCCCGGGACAGGGGGCCGCACTAATGAAAAACTGTTTTTT. Protein: CASSPGTGGRTNEKLFF.

The rearrangement links TRBV7-3 to TRBJ2-2; possible D gene TRBD2, 6 bases. V lost 1 base to trimming and J lost 6 bases, with 12 bases between them. This CDR3 contains 15 residues. Germline V gives CDR1 SGHTA, CDR2 FQGTGA. CDR3 nucleotide sequence: TGTGCCAGCAGCTTAAACGGGAGACGCTCCGGGGAGCTGTTTTTT. This translates into CASSLNGRRSGELFF.

This chain uses TRBV6-5 with TRBJ2-7; 9 bases line up with TRBD1. The V and J ends lost 10 bases and 2 bases, in that order; junction bases with no gene match: 12. Germline lookup yields CDR1 MNHEY and CDR2 SVGAGI. The CDR3 runs to 15 residues. The CDR3 reads CATDRGGYPTYEQYF. Here the CDR3 DNA reads TGTGCCACCGACAGGGGGGGCTACCCTACCTACGAGCAGTACTTC.

The gene calls are TRBV10-3 and TRBJ2-2, with TRBD1 matching over 11 bases. Looked up from germline, CDR1 is ENHRY and CDR2 is SYGVKD. V was clipped by 6 bases and J by 6 bases; unmatched bases: 9. CDR3 length equals 16 residues. The CDR3, as DNA: TGTGCCATCAGCTTATATCCGGGACAGGGGGCCGGGGAGCTGTTTTTT. This encodes CAISLYPGQGAGELFF.

This rearrangement joins TRBV3-1 (or the pseudogene TRBV3-2) to TRBJ2-3; TRBD2 matches at 7 bases. This CDR3 is built from 15 residues. The trim removed 4 bases at V and 2 bases at J, leaving 6 bases unmatched. Germline V gene lookup returns CDR1 LGHDT and CDR2 YNNKEL (reference sequence). The CDR3 loop is CASSLGTKATDTQYF. The DNA of the CDR3 is TGTGCCAGCAGCCTCGGGACTAAGGCCACAGATACGCAGTATTTT.

This clone was counted a few times. The rearrangement links TRBV5-4 to TRBJ2-1, with a weak D call TRBD2 (5 bases). Germline V CDR1 and CDR2: SGHNT, YYREEE (reference sequence). Trimming pared 0 bases from V and 5 bases from J, leaving 15 bases between. This CDR3 is built from 16 residues. The CDR3 sequence is CASSLDGLFGDNEQFF. The CDR3 DNA sequence: TGTGCCAGCAGCTTGGACGGACTGTTCGGGGACAATGAGCAGTTCTTC.

This chain connects TRBV5-4 to TRBJ2-1, with 11 bases lining up with TRBD2. Germline-derived CDR1 and CDR2 are SGHNT and YYREEE (reference sequence). The CDR3 loop spans 17 amino acids. Trimming removed 2 bases from V and 4 bases from J; junction bases left unmatched: 8. The CDR3 reads CASSFGGGTSGYNEQFF. The CDR3 nucleotides are TGTGCCAGCAGCTTCGGTGGGGGGACTAGCGGATACAATGAGCAGTTCTTC.

The chain links TRBV5-1 to TRBJ2-1; D is ambiguous. The CDR3 length is 14 residues. The germline V and J ends were trimmed by 0 bases and 4 bases, with 8 bases remaining between them. From germline, CDR1 is SGHRS and CDR2 YFSETQ. CDR3 DNA: TGCGCCAGCAGCTTGGAGACATATTACAATGAGCAGTTCTTC. It encodes CASSLETYYNEQFF.

The chain has TRBV6-6 and TRBJ2-7; 11 bases match TRBD2. Losses at the gene ends were 6 bases for V and 5 bases for J; bases not matched to a gene: 6. Germline lookup yields CDR1 MNHNY and CDR2 SVGAGI (reference sequence). This CDR3 has 14 residues. The CDR3 DNA reads TGTGCCAGCAGCCTACTAGCGGGAGTGGACGAGCAGTACTTC. It encodes CASSLLAGVDEQYF.

This chain links TRBV14 with TRBJ2-2; D not certain. Trimming took 3 bases from V and 3 from J, leaving 8 bases between them. The germline V gene has CDR1 SGHDN and CDR2 FVKESK. The CDR3 has 14 residues. This CDR3 reads CASSQNTDTGELFF. In DNA, the CDR3 is TGTGCCAGCAGCCAGAACACCGACACCGGGGAGCTGTTTTTT. The entire variable domain, with the rest obtained from reference TRBV14 and TRBJ2-2, is as follows: EAGVTQFPSHSVIEKGQTVTLRCDPISGHDNLYWYRRVMGKEIKFLLHFVKESKQDESGMPNNRFLAERTGGTYSTLKVQPAELEDSGVYFCASSQNTDTGELFFGEGSRLTVL.

This clone has a single count. The chain has TRBV6-6 and TRBJ1-6; D call uncertain. This CDR3 has 11 amino acids. V lost 8 bases and J 11 bases, leaving 10 bases between the germline ends. The germline gives CDR1 MNHNY, CDR2 SVGAGI (reference sequence). CDR3 protein: CASGRGAPLHF. CDR3 nucleotide sequence: TGTGCCAGCGGCCGAGGAGCACCCCTCCACTTT.

The rearrangement links TRBV7-8 to TRBJ1-2, with D perhaps matching TRBD1 (5 bases). Germline values: CDR1 SGHVS, CDR2 FQNEAQ. V gave up 5 bases and J gave up 2 bases, with 18 bases separating them. This CDR3 is 16 amino acids long. As DNA, the CDR3 is TGTGCCAGCAGCAGATTACTCGGGGGGTTAAACTATGGCTACACCTTC. It specifies CASSRLLGGLNYGYTF. Together with reference TRBV7-8 and TRBJ1-2, the CDR3 gives the full variable domain: GAGVSQSPRYKVAKRGQDVALRCDPISGHVSLFWYQQALGQGPEFLTYFQNEAQLDKSGLPSDRFFAERPEGSVSTLKIQRTQQEDSAVYLCASSRLLGGLNYGYTFGSGTRLTVV.

The chain has TRBV5-1 and TRBJ2-5; no reliable D call. CDR1 is SGHRS and CDR2 is YFSETQ in the germline V gene. CDR3 length equals 12 residues. The V and J ends lost 0 bases and 7 bases respectively, with 7 bases between them. In DNA, the CDR3 is TGCGCCAGCAGCTTGGACGAGTGGACCCAGTACTTC. Residues: CASSLDEWTQYF.

The chain couples TRBV2 to TRBJ1-5; TRBD1 might be the D (6 bases). CDR3 length: 13 residues. CDR1 and CDR2 from the germline V gene are SNHLY and FYNNEI. The V and J ends lost 9 bases and 5 bases respectively, with 14 bases between them. CDR3 residues: CASNRQADQPQHF. CDR3 DNA sequence: TGTGCCAGTAATAGACAGGCCGATCAGCCCCAGCATTTT.

The J gene is TRBJ2-1, the V gene TRBV5-1; TRBD1 might be the D (6 bases). In germline, CDR1 is SGHRS, CDR2 YFSETQ. Trimming stripped 5 bases from V and 6 bases from J, with 18 bases between. The CDR3 is 15 residues long. The CDR3: CASSELGALANEQFF. Written as DNA, the CDR3 is TGCGCCAGCAGTGAGCTGGGGGCCCTCGCCAATGAGCAGTTCTTC.

The CDR3 region is CASRVNRAVGGELFF. The CDR3 region has the DNA TGTGCTAGTAGAGTGAACAGGGCGGTTGGCGGGGAGCTGTTTTTT. This chain uses TRBV12-5 with TRBJ2-2; perhaps TRBD1 as D (6 bases). CDR1 LGHNT and CDR2 FRNRAP come from the germline V gene. CDR3 length equals 15 residues. V was trimmed by 8 bases and J by 7 bases, leaving 20 bases between them.

This clone was seen once. The chain recombines TRBV7-2 with TRBJ2-4; a weak D match, TRBD1 (5 bases). V lost 1 base and J 0 bases, leaving 10 bases between the germline ends. Germline V gene data show CDR1 as SGHTA and CDR2 as FQGNSA. The CDR3 extends over 16 amino acids. The CDR3 reads CASSLGQILAKNIQYF. As DNA, the CDR3 is TGTGCCAGCAGCTTAGGACAGATCCTAGCCAAAAACATTCAGTACTTC.

This chain uses TRBV18 with TRBJ1-5, with 10 bases aligning to TRBD1. CDR1 and CDR2 (germline): KGHSH, LQKENI. The CDR3 contains 14 residues. The J segment lost 4 bases and the V segment lost 10 bases, leaving 7 bases of the junction unmatched. The chain's CDR3 is CATNRQGANQPQHF. The CDR3 DNA reads TGTGCCACGAACCGACAGGGGGCGAATCAGCCCCAGCATTTT. The variable domain in full, with the rest retrieved from reference TRBV18 and TRBJ1-5, is NAGVMQNPRHLVRRRGQEARLRCSPMKGHSHVYWYRQLPEEGLKFMVYLQKENIIDESGMPKERFSAEFPKEGPSILRIQQVVRGDSAAYFCATNRQGANQPQHFGDGTRLSIL.

J is TRBJ2-7 and V is TRBV20-1; unclear D gene. The V and J ends lost 3 bases and 5 bases respectively, with 8 bases between them. The CDR3 has 11 amino acids. Germline V gene lookup returns CDR1 DFQATT and CDR2 SNEGSKA (reference sequence). This CDR3 reads CSARGVDEQYF. The CDR3 region has the DNA TGCAGTGCTAGGGGCGTGGACGAGCAGTACTTC.

This clone came up a few times. The V call is TRBV2, the J call TRBJ1-5; D is uncertain. The CDR3 contains 15 residues. Germline CDR1 is SNHLY and CDR2 is FYNNEI. The V end lost 10 bases, the J end lost 1 base, and 17 bases lay between the germline ends. The CDR3 here is CATTSSSESNQPQHF. CDR3 DNA sequence: TGTGCCACCACCTCGTCGTCGGAGAGCAATCAGCCCCAGCATTTT. Complete variable domain (other parts from reference TRBV2 and TRBJ1-5): EPEVTQTPSHQVTQMGQEVILRCVPISNHLYFYWYRQILGQKVEFLVSFYNNEISEKSEIFDDQFSVERPDGSNFTLKIRSTKLEDSAMYFCATTSSSESNQPQHFGDGTRLSIL.

V is TRBV20-1 and J is TRBJ2-1; D might be TRBD2 (5 bases). Between the trimmed V and J ends, which lost 3 bases and 5 bases, there was a span of 14 bases. Germline CDR1 DFQATT, CDR2 SNEGSKA (reference sequence). CDR3 size: 14 residues. CDR3 nucleotide sequence: TGCAGTGCTAGTGTGGCTAGCAGGAACAATGAGCAGTTCTTC. The encoded protein is CSASVASRNNEQFF.

This clone appeared once. J is TRBJ1-1 and V is TRBV7-9, with 8 positions matching TRBD1. CDR1 SEHNR and CDR2 FQNEAQ come from the germline V gene (reference sequence). J was trimmed by 0 bases and V by 4 bases; bases with no gene match: 7. The CDR3 is 16 residues long. This CDR3 reads CASSSRQGTMNTEAFF. The CDR3 DNA sequence: TGTGCCAGCAGCTCAAGACAGGGGACGATGAACACTGAAGCTTTCTTT.

This chain uses TRBV14 with TRBJ1-2; D is unclear. Germline loops: CDR1 SGHDN, CDR2 FVKESK. The CDR3 has 14 amino acids. The germline V and J ends were trimmed by 1 base and 3 bases, with 9 bases remaining between them. The CDR3 coding sequence is TGTGCCAGCAGCCAAGGTGCGGAGGACTATGGCTACACCTTC. Protein product: CASSQGAEDYGYTF.

This chain connects TRBV5-1 to TRBJ1-1; tentatively, D is TRBD1 (5 bases). Germline V gene data show CDR1 as SGHRS and CDR2 as YFSETQ. V was clipped by 4 bases and J by 3 bases, with 16 bases between them. CDR3 length: 15 residues. This CDR3 is CASSRSLGVDTEAFF. CDR3 nucleotides: TGCGCCAGCAGCCGCTCTTTAGGGGTGGACACTGAAGCTTTCTTT. The full variable domain, with the rest looked up from reference TRBV5-1 and TRBJ1-1, is KAGVTQTPRYLIKTRGQQVTLSCSPISGHRSVSWYQQTPGQGLQFLFEYFSETQRNKGNFPGRFSGRQFSNSRSEMNVSTLELGDSALYLCASSRSLGVDTEAFFGQGTRLTVV.

The DNA for the CDR3 is TGTGCCAGCAGCTTGTCGGCCACTAACGGGGACTATGGCTACACCTTC. Its translation is CASSLSATNGDYGYTF. The chain recombines TRBV5-4 with TRBJ1-2; D is uncertain. The CDR3 has 16 residues. CDR1 and CDR2 from the germline V gene are SGHNT and YYREEE (reference sequence). Trimming removed 1 base from V and 3 bases from J, with 16 bases in between.

The chain recombines TRBV6-6 with TRBJ1-5; 7 nucleotides line up with TRBD1. Germline CDR1 reads MNHNY; CDR2 reads SVGAGI (reference sequence). J was trimmed by 3 bases and V by 5 bases; bases with no gene match: 4. The CDR3 consists of 14 residues. The CDR3 DNA reads as TGTGCCAGCAGTCCGACAGGGAACAATCAGCCCCAGCATTTT. Translation: CASSPTGNNQPQHF.